These 11 T cell receptor beta chains came from one sample sequenced in a study of shared clonotypes between healthy human individuals. Sequencing used immunoSEQ multiplex PCR; TCRdb keeps in-frame clones, though not all of them. The sample records 2 million to 2.5 million clones, 93% being singletons. Sequencing was done on a sample of naive CD4+ T cells from PBMCs. Subset defined: CD45RA+ positively selected. Receptor source: a man in his late teens or twenties in good health. Some clones in this sample may be carry-over from other donors' samples.

The V gene is TRBV5-1, the J gene TRBJ1-3; TRBD1 is a possible D gene (5 bases). Deletions cut 0 bases from V and 0 bases from J, with 19 bases between. The V gene's germline CDR1 is SGHRS and CDR2 YFSETQ. This CDR3 contains 19 residues. The CDR3 nucleotides read TGCGCCAGCAGCTTGGCCGTCAGTTCAGACAGTTACTCTGGAAACACCATATATTTT. It codes for CASSLAVSSDSYSGNTIYF.

CDR3 DNA sequence: TGTGCCAGCAGCCGACTACTCACAGATACGCAGTATTTT. Translation gives CASSRLLTDTQYF. V gene TRBV7-7 combines with J gene TRBJ2-3; D possibly corresponds to TRBD2 (5 bases). This CDR3 is built from 13 residues. Germline V lookup: CDR1 SSHAT, CDR2 FNYEAQ (reference sequence). V dropped 5 bases and J dropped 2 bases, with 8 bases sitting between them. The full variable domain, with the rest looked up from reference TRBV7-7 and TRBJ2-3, is GAGVSQSPRYKVTKRGQDVTLRCDPISSHATLYWYQQALGQGPEFLTYFNYEAQPDKSGLPSDRFSAERPEGSISTLTIQRTEQRDSAMYRCASSRLLTDTQYFGPGTRLTVL.

The chain carries TRBV2 and TRBJ2-3; no reliable D call. The ends were cut back, 3 bases at V and 2 bases at J, with 12 bases in the middle. The CDR3 contains 15 residues. The germline gives CDR1 SNHLY, CDR2 FYNNEI. CDR3 bases: TGTGCCAGCAGTGAGCCCCCCATACCCACAGATACGCAGTATTTT. Its translation is CASSEPPIPTDTQYF.

V gene TRBV19 combines with J gene TRBJ1-5; D possibly corresponds to TRBD1 (5 bases). This CDR3 is 17 amino acids long. The V end lost 5 bases, the J end lost 4 bases, and 21 bases lay between the germline ends. Germline-derived CDR1 and CDR2 are LNHDA and SQIVND (reference sequence). The CDR3 region has the DNA TGTGCCAGTAGTCGGTACCACAACGCGAACAGGAATCAGCCCCAGCATTTT. This sequence encodes CASSRYHNANRNQPQHF.

This chain connects TRBV28 to TRBJ2-1, with D possibly TRBD1 on 6 matching bases. Germline CDR1 and CDR2: MDHEN and SYDVKM. There are 14 residues in the CDR3. The ends were cut back, 6 bases at V and 0 bases at J, with 9 bases in the middle. The CDR3 coding sequence is TGTGCCAGCAGGACAGGTCTCTCCTACAATGAGCAGTTCTTC. Translation: CASRTGLSYNEQFF.

The rearrangement uses TRBV5-1 and TRBJ2-7; D perhaps matches TRBD2 (6 bases). Germline V gene data show CDR1 as SGHRS and CDR2 as YFSETQ. The CDR3 is made up of 15 amino acids. Trimming took off 0 bases at V and 7 bases at J, with 17 bases between the two ends. The CDR3 bases are TGCGCCAGCAGCTTGGGAGCTCAGGCTGGAGGGGAGCAGTACTTC. As protein: CASSLGAQAGGEQYF.

The chain is built from TRBV9 and TRBJ1-3, with TRBD1 as a possible D gene (6 bases). Between the trimmed V and J ends, which lost 3 bases and 0 bases, there was a span of 13 bases. Germline CDR1 SGDLS, CDR2 YYNGEE. The CDR3 runs 16 residues. In nucleotides, the CDR3 is TGTGCCAGCAGCGCCGGGGGGGCAGACTCTGGAAACACCATATATTTT. The encoded protein is CASSAGGADSGNTIYF.

The chain joins TRBV18 to TRBJ1-1; 11 bases agree with TRBD1. This CDR3 has 15 amino acids. The J segment lost 2 bases and the V segment lost 6 bases, leaving 5 bases of the junction unmatched. Per the germline V gene, CDR1 is KGHSH and CDR2 is LQKENI. The CDR3 sequence: CASSRDRGENTEAFF. Here the CDR3 DNA reads TGTGCCAGCTCCCGGGACAGGGGGGAAAACACTGAAGCTTTCTTT.

The rearrangement links TRBV27 to TRBJ2-1; either TRBD1 or TRBD2 may fit D (5 bases each). V gave up 2 bases and J gave up 6 bases, with 8 bases separating them. The CDR3 consists of 13 residues. CDR1 and CDR2 (germline): MNHEY, SMNVEV (reference sequence). CDR3 loop: CASSLQGTNEQFF. CDR3 nucleotide sequence: TGTGCCAGCAGTTTACAAGGGACCAATGAGCAGTTCTTC.

The CDR3 coding sequence is TGTGCCAGCAGCCCGGGACAGCGTAACTATGGCTACACCTTC. It codes for CASSPGQRNYGYTF. This chain connects TRBV5-4 to TRBJ1-2; 7 nucleotides agree with TRBD1. J lost 1 base, V lost 4 bases, and 4 bases had no gene match. The CDR3 spans 14 residues. CDR1 and CDR2 from the germline V gene are SGHNT and YYREEE (reference sequence).

The chain is built from TRBV7-6 and TRBJ2-6; TRBD1 matches 8 bases. CDR1 and CDR2 from the germline V gene are SGHVS and FNYEAQ. After removal of 5 bases from V and 4 bases from J, the junction contained 13 bases not matched to a gene. The CDR3 loop spans 18 amino acids. Here the CDR3 reads CASSHTGRGQRGANVLTF. CDR3 nucleotide sequence: TGTGCCAGCAGCCACACGGGCAGGGGGCAGCGAGGGGCCAACGTCCTGACTTTC. Full variable domain (remainder filled in from reference TRBV7-6 and TRBJ2-6): GAGVSQSPRYKVTKRGQDVALRCDPISGHVSLYWYRQALGQGPEFLTYFNYEAQQDKSGLPNDRFSAERPEGSISTLTIQRTEQRDSAMYRCASSHTGRGQRGANVLTFGAGSRLTVL.